This T cell receptor (beta chain) was obtained from a study of regulatory T cells in long-lasting Graves disease. Time point here: newly diagnosed GD, antithyroid drugs for less than 3 months. RNA isolated from PBMCs was used to make the TCR library. The authors drew patients from an endocrinology department in Xi'an, China. Findings and caveats of the study: TCR diversity was lower in persistent than newly diagnosed Graves' disease.

This clonotype appeared many times. Antigen: not known. CDR3-region Arm-PCR and iRepertoire HTBI primers produced the TCR beta libraries. MiXCR, run by TCRdb on the multiplex PCR reads, gives a single entry per CDR3 protein. The table has approximately 460,000 distinct CDR3 sequences, 15% to 20% seen once. With 0 bases removed from V and 2 bases from J, the gap between germline ends came to 11 bases. In germline, CDR1 is SEHNR, CDR2 FQNEAQ (reference sequence). The CDR3 totals 16 residues. These sequences were also reported in another study, on T cells in Graves' hyperthyroidism and ophthalmopathy. That work states: With a duration under 2 months, the hyperthyroidism was newly diagnosed in patients aged 18 to 65.

The chain is built from TRBV7-9 and TRBJ2-1, with a possible D match to TRBD1 (5 bases). The receptor comes from a woman younger than 45 with Graves disease. Sequences were derived from peripheral blood mononuclear cells (PBMCs), sampled at new diagnosis, from a patient treated with antithyroid drugs. The CDR3 reads CASSLAPGHAYNEQFF. The CDR3 DNA reads as TGTGCCAGCAGCTTAGCTCCTGGACATGCCTACAATGAGCAGTTCTTC.